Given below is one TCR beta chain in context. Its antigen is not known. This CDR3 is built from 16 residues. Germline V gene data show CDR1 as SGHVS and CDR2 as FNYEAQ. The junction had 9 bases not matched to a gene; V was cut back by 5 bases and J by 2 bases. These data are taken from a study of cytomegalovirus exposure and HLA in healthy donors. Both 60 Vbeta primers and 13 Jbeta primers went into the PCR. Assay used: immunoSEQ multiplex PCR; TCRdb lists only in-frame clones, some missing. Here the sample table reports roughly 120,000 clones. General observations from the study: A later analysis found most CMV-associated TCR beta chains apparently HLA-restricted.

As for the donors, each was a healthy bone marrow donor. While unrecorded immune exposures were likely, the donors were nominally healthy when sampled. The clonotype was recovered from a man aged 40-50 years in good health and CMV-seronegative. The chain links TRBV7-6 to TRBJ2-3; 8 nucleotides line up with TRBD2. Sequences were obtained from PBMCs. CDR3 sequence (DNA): TGTGCCAGCAGCGAACAACCGGGACTAGACACAGATACGCAGTATTTT. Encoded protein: CASSEQPGLDTDTQYF.